These 26 T cell receptor beta chains were all obtained from the same sample, sequenced in a study of PD-L1 blockade in urothelial cancer. TCRdb's table, derived via immunoSEQ multiplex PCR, lists solely in-frame clones and lacks some. Among about 95,000 clones listed, about nine tenths were seen once. Time point described: pretreatment peripheral blood. The sample here was PBMCs, taken around atezolizumab (anti-PD-L1) treatment. These receptors originate from a man aged 60 to 75 with urothelial cancer.

The chain employs TRBV5-1 and TRBJ1-1; the match to TRBD1 covers 9 bases. The CDR3 totals 18 residues. V was clipped by 3 bases and J by 0 bases; unmatched bases: 12. CDR1 and CDR2 from the germline V gene are SGHRS and YFSETQ. CDR3 protein: CASSSRDRALFMNTEAFF. CDR3 DNA sequence: TGCGCCAGCAGCTCCAGGGACAGGGCTTTATTTATGAACACTGAAGCTTTCTTT.

This clone was observed once. This sequence joins TRBV9 and TRBJ2-3, with TRBD2 matching 9 bases. The length of the CDR3 is 16 residues. CDR1 is SGDLS and CDR2 is YYNGEE in the germline V gene. Trimming at V came to 4 bases and at J to 3 bases, leaving 9 bases not matched to a gene. Written as DNA, the CDR3 is TGTGCCAGCAGCCTCAGGAGGGGACTAGCAACAGATACGCAGTATTTT. This translates into CASSLRRGLATDTQYF.

This chain uses TRBV28 with TRBJ1-4, with D uncertain. Germline V gene lookup returns CDR1 MDHEN and CDR2 SYDVKM. The V end was cut by 7 bases, the J end by 0 bases, with 9 bases between. The CDR3 has 14 amino acids. In DNA, the CDR3 is TGTGCCAGCACCGTCCTTGCAACTAATGAAAAACTGTTTTTT. Protein sequence: CASTVLATNEKLFF. Full variable domain (missing parts from reference TRBV28 and TRBJ1-4): DVKVTQSSRYLVKRTGEKVFLECVQDMDHENMFWYRQDPGLGLRLIYFSYDVKMKEKGDIPEGYSVSREKKERFSLILESASTNQTSMYLCASTVLATNEKLFFGSGTQLSVL.

The V and J genes are TRBV28 and TRBJ2-5; 8 nucleotides agree with TRBD1. The CDR3 has 13 residues. V gave up 9 bases and J gave up 7 bases; unmatched junction bases: 10. CDR1 is MDHEN and CDR2 is SYDVKM in the germline V gene. CDR3 nucleotide sequence: TGTGCCAGTGAGACGCAGGGGGCACCGACCCAGTACTTC. Translated, it gives CASETQGAPTQYF.

The chain has TRBV2 and TRBJ1-4, with 9 bases matching TRBD1. The germline V gene has CDR1 SNHLY and CDR2 FYNNEI. The V gene end was trimmed by 8 bases and the J gene end by 3 bases; junction bases not matched to a gene: 13. CDR3 length: 17 amino acids. In nucleotides, the CDR3 is TGTGCCAGCTCAAGGACAGGGGAAACCTGGGCTAATGAAAAACTGTTTTTT. Translation gives CASSRTGETWANEKLFF.

The chain links TRBV29-1 to TRBJ1-3, with 7 bases aligning to TRBD1. The CDR3 is made up of 15 amino acids. Germline-derived CDR1 and CDR2 are SQVTM and ANQGSEA. Trimming at V came to 6 bases and at J to 0 bases, leaving 8 bases not matched to a gene. CDR3 sequence (DNA): TGCAGCGTGATGAAGGGACAGCTCTCTGGAAACACCATATATTTT. Translation gives CSVMKGQLSGNTIYF.

The chain couples TRBV6-5 to TRBJ2-5; TRBD2 agrees at 10 bases. V dropped 0 bases and J dropped 8; count of bases not matched to a gene: 6. Germline V gene sequence: CDR1 MNHEY, CDR2 SVGAGI. This CDR3 spans 15 amino acids. CDR3 amino acids: CASSYSTSGFLTQYF. The CDR3 DNA is TGTGCCAGCAGTTACTCGACTAGCGGGTTTTTAACCCAGTACTTC.

V is TRBV14 and J is TRBJ1-2, with 11 nucleotides matching TRBD1. V dropped 0 bases and J dropped 8; count of bases not matched to a gene: 5. The CDR3 consists of 15 residues. The germline V gene encodes CDR1 SGHDN and CDR2 FVKESK. The CDR3: CASSQDGQGAHGYTF. Here the CDR3 DNA reads TGTGCCAGCAGCCAAGACGGACAGGGGGCACACGGCTACACCTTC.

The chain links TRBV5-1 to TRBJ2-1; D possibly corresponds to TRBD2 (6 bases). The CDR3 has 16 amino acids. V was clipped by 0 bases and J by 6 bases, with 16 bases between them. From germline, CDR1 is SGHRS and CDR2 YFSETQ. The CDR3 is CASSLGAGIVSNEQFF. As DNA, the CDR3 is TGCGCCAGCAGCTTGGGGGCGGGAATCGTCAGCAATGAGCAGTTCTTC.

The rearrangement links TRBV6-6 to TRBJ2-7, with 8 bases lining up with TRBD1. The V segment lost 11 bases and the J segment 3 bases; nucleotides outside the gene matches: 9. Germline CDR1 and CDR2: MNHNY and SVGAGI (reference sequence). CDR3 length equals 13 residues. CDR3 sequence: CALGAGGYYEQYF. The CDR3 bases are TGTGCCCTCGGCGCAGGGGGCTACTACGAGCAGTACTTC.

The chain joins TRBV18 to TRBJ2-7, with D perhaps TRBD1 (6 bases). Germline loops: CDR1 KGHSH, CDR2 LQKENI. The V end was cut by 2 bases, the J end by 3 bases, with 11 bases between. The CDR3 is 14 amino acids. In nucleotides, the CDR3 is TGTGCCAGCTCACCAACGGAACAGGGCTACGAGCAGTACTTC. This codes for CASSPTEQGYEQYF.

The chain uses TRBV7-3 and TRBJ2-2; D is uncertain. Germline assignment: CDR1 SGHTA and CDR2 FQGTGA. V gave up 5 bases and J gave up 7 bases, with 8 bases separating them. CDR3 length equals 12 residues. The CDR3 DNA sequence: TGTGCCAGCAGCCTTTTCGGCGGGGAGCTGTTTTTT. It specifies CASSLFGGELFF.

The chain employs TRBV7-8 and TRBJ2-3; no definite D call. Trimming took 7 bases from V and 2 from J, leaving 13 bases between them. Germline V gives CDR1 SGHVS, CDR2 FQNEAQ. There are 14 residues in the CDR3. CDR3 coding DNA: TGTGCCAGCACCCCTTTAAGCTCCACAGATACGCAGTATTTT. Residues: CASTPLSSTDTQYF.

The chain uses TRBV9 and TRBJ2-3; 8 bases align to TRBD1. Trimming removed 0 bases from V and 3 bases from J; junction bases left unmatched: 6. This CDR3 spans 16 amino acids. Germline V gene data show CDR1 as SGDLS and CDR2 as YYNGEE. As DNA, the CDR3 is TGTGCCAGCAGCGTAGTAGCAGGGGGCTATACAGATACGCAGTATTTT. The encoded protein is CASSVVAGGYTDTQYF.

This chain joins TRBV27 and TRBJ2-7, with a possible D match to TRBD2 (5 bases). Looked up from germline, CDR1 is MNHEY and CDR2 is SMNVEV (reference sequence). The CDR3 contains 12 residues. V lost 6 bases, J lost 7 bases, and 13 bases lay in between. The CDR3 DNA is TGTGCCAGCAGGACGGGGTCGAGGGAGCAGTACTTC. It codes for CASRTGSREQYF.

This rearrangement joins TRBV5-1 to TRBJ2-7; D possibly corresponds to TRBD1 (5 bases). Germline CDR1 and CDR2: SGHRS and YFSETQ. CDR3 length: 14 amino acids. The V and J ends lost 0 bases and 6 bases respectively, with 13 bases between them. The CDR3 DNA follows: TGCGCCAGCAGCTTGGTAGGGGAAGTGCGCGAGCAGTACTTC. This sequence encodes CASSLVGEVREQYF.

This chain joins TRBV11-2 and TRBJ2-1; D is perhaps TRBD1 (6 bases). The CDR3 has 11 amino acids. The V end was cut by 6 bases, the J end by 8 bases, with 8 bases between. Germline V gene sequence: CDR1 SGHAT, CDR2 FQNNGV. For the CDR3, the DNA is TGTGCCAGCAGTAAGGGGGATGAGCAGTTCTTC. Protein product: CASSKGDEQFF.

The chain joins TRBV12-5 to TRBJ1-6; TRBD1 matches at 11 bases. Trimming cost V 7 bases and J 7 bases; bases outside gene matches: 15. CDR1 and CDR2 (germline): LGHNT, FRNRAP. CDR3 length: 18 amino acids. The CDR3 here is CASALDRGPTSTNSPLHF. Here the CDR3 DNA reads TGTGCTAGTGCCCTGGACAGGGGGCCTACCTCAACAAATTCACCCCTCCACTTT.

This clone appeared a few times. This chain connects TRBV10-3 to TRBJ2-1, with a tentative D call TRBD2 (6 bases). Germline V lookup: CDR1 ENHRY, CDR2 SYGVKD. Trimming cost V 0 bases and J 0 bases, with 18 bases left between them. This CDR3 has 19 residues. CDR3 in DNA: TGTGCCATCAGTGAGTCGGGAGGACCCCGAGCCGGCTCCTACAATGAGCAGTTCTTC. Its protein product is CAISESGGPRAGSYNEQFF.

The chain uses TRBV4-2 and TRBJ2-1, with TRBD2 identical over 7 bases. The V and J ends lost 1 base and 10 bases, in that order; junction bases with no gene match: 13. The CDR3 has 16 amino acids. Germline V CDR1 and CDR2: LGHNA, YNFKEQ. CDR3 nucleotide sequence: TGTGCCAGCAGCCAAGGCGGCGGGGGTAATCCAGGGGAGCAGTTCTTC. This sequence encodes CASSQGGGGNPGEQFF.

J is TRBJ1-1 and V is TRBV4-2; D possibly corresponds to TRBD1 (5 bases). The CDR3 covers 15 residues. Trimming shortened V by 4 bases and J by 7 bases, and 19 bases separated the two germline ends. The germline V gene encodes CDR1 LGHNA and CDR2 YNFKEQ. CDR3 amino acids: CASSPREGGQVEAFF. For the CDR3, the DNA is TGTGCCAGCAGCCCCAGGGAGGGCGGACAAGTTGAAGCTTTCTTT.

The chain recombines TRBV7-9 with TRBJ2-1, with 7 positions matching TRBD2. J lost 4 bases, V lost 5 bases, and 11 bases had no gene match. The CDR3 length is 16 residues. Germline V lookup: CDR1 SEHNR, CDR2 FQNEAQ (reference sequence). CDR3 in amino acids: CASSLVESGAYNEQFF. CDR3 in DNA: TGTGCCAGCAGCCTAGTAGAGAGCGGGGCTTACAATGAGCAGTTCTTC.

The count of this clone is one. This chain links TRBV15 with TRBJ2-7; perhaps TRBD2 as D (6 bases). V was clipped by 0 bases and J by 0 bases, with 12 bases between them. CDR3 length equals 16 residues. Per the germline V gene, CDR1 is LNHNV and CDR2 is YYDKDF (reference sequence). CDR3 region: CATSRDRGLLSYEQYF. As DNA, the CDR3 is TGTGCCACCAGCAGAGACCGGGGACTCCTCTCCTACGAGCAGTACTTC.

This clone was counted only a few times. This sequence joins TRBV7-9 and TRBJ1-6, with TRBD1 matching over 7 bases. The CDR3 runs to 15 residues. Unmatched junction bases numbered 14, after V lost 2 bases and J lost 16 bases. Germline values: CDR1 SEHNR, CDR2 FQNEAQ (reference sequence). CDR3: CASSLSWGQPYGLHF. Here the CDR3 DNA reads TGTGCCAGCAGCTTAAGTTGGGGACAGCCCTACGGTCTCCACTTT.

The rearrangement uses TRBV30 and TRBJ2-3, with unresolved D. The ends were cut back, 0 bases at V and 4 bases at J, with 5 bases in the middle. Per germline, CDR1 GTSNPN and CDR2 SVGIG (reference sequence). The CDR3 spans 12 residues. The CDR3 DNA reads TGTGCCTGGAGTGTATCCTCAGATACGCAGTATTTT. This gives the protein CAWSVSSDTQYF.

This clone was seen just once. The rearrangement uses TRBV10-2 and TRBJ2-3, with D tentatively TRBD1 (6 bases). With 4 bases removed from V and 8 bases from J, the gap between germline ends came to 16 bases. The CDR3 spans 14 residues. Germline CDR1 reads WSHSY; CDR2 reads SAAADI. CDR3 bases: TGCGCCAGCAGTGTGGGCCAGGGGTGGGGTACGCAGTATTTT. This gives the protein CASSVGQGWGTQYF.